These T cell receptor beta chains were read from a single sample in a study of CXCR3-negative and CXCR3-positive naive CD8 T cells. TCRdb re-called the 5' RACE reads and shows each CDR3 protein once, DNA omitted. Across tens of thousands of distinct CDR3 sequences, the top ten clones capture approximately 0.4% of the sample. Sequenced input: naive CXCR3- CD8+ T cells from blood. Receptors were obtained from a human donor in good health. Some clones in this sample may be carry-over from other donors' samples. CDR3s include the opening cysteine and the closing phenylalanine or tryptophan. Each record gives: J gene, V gene, CDR3 protein.

J gene: TRBJ2-5; V gene: TRBV28; CDR3 protein: CASSLGGVEETQYF
J gene: TRBJ2-3; V gene: TRBV7-9; CDR3 protein: CASSGRGWDVSTDTQYF
J gene: TRBJ2-7; V gene: TRBV28; CDR3 protein: CASSFTYQYEQYF
J gene: TRBJ1-1; V gene: TRBV12-3/TRBV12-4; CDR3 protein: CASRFSWGDEAFF
J gene: TRBJ2-7; V gene: TRBV12-3/TRBV12-4; CDR3 protein: CASKLGGGRYEQYF
J gene: TRBJ2-3; V gene: TRBV9; CDR3 protein: CASSVTGDGPDTQYF
J gene: TRBJ2-5; V gene: TRBV7-8; CDR3 protein: CASSLQGTQETQYF
J gene: TRBJ2-2; V gene: TRBV6-5; CDR3 protein: CASSYSQGSTGELFF
J gene: TRBJ2-7; V gene: TRBV7-9; CDR3 protein: CASSLAVPAGYEQYF
J gene: TRBJ2-1; V gene: TRBV20-1; CDR3 protein: CSASSPRGGGHNEQFF
J gene: TRBJ2-1; V gene: TRBV27; CDR3 protein: CASSLTSGGAGNEQFF
J gene: TRBJ2-7; V gene: TRBV29-1; CDR3 protein: CSVEGGRAYEQYF
J gene: TRBJ1-1; V gene: TRBV18; CDR3 protein: CASSDVRDEAFF
J gene: TRBJ2-2; V gene: TRBV27; CDR3 protein: CASTGTAGELFF
J gene: TRBJ2-7; V gene: TRBV12-3/TRBV12-4; CDR3 protein: CASSLAGQGYEQYF
J gene: TRBJ2-1; V gene: TRBV4-1; CDR3 protein: CASSQASDNEQFF
J gene: TRBJ2-3; V gene: TRBV28; CDR3 protein: CASSFSGAVGTDTQYF
J gene: TRBJ2-1; V gene: TRBV12-3/TRBV12-4; CDR3 protein: CASRDSQNEQFF